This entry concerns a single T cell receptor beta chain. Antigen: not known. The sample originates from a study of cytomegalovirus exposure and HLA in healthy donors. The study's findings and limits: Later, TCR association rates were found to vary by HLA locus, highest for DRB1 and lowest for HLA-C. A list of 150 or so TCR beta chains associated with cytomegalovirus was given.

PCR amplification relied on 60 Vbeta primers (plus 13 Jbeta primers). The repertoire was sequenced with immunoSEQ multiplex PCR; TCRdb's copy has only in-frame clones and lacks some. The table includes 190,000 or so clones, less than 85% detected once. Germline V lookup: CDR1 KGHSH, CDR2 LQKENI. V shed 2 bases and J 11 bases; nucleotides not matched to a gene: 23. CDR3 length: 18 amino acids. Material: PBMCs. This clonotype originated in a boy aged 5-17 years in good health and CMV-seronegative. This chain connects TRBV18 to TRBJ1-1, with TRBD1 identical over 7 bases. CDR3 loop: CASSPTHARQGLLRPAFF. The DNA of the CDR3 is TGTGCCAGCTCACCAACCCACGCGCGACAGGGTCTTCTTCGACCCGCTTTCTTT. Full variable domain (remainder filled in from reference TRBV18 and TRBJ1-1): NAGVMQNPRHLVRRRGQEARLRCSPMKGHSHVYWYRQLPEEGLKFMVYLQKENIIDESGMPKERFSAEFPKEGPSILRIQQVVRGDSAAYFCASSPTHARQGLLRPAFFGQGTRLTVV.